This TCR beta chain stems from a study of T cells in Graves' hyperthyroidism and ophthalmopathy (dated by TCRdb to 2018 to 2020). Looking at the study overall: Peripheral blood was collected at initial diagnosis, before any treatment. To identify distinguishing TCR V-J signatures, a discovery cohort of 100 patients was used, comprising roughly 45 with Graves' ophthalmopathy and 55 to 65 with stable Graves' hyperthyroidism. An independent validation cohort of around 19 hyperthyroidism patients and over 15 patients who later progressed to ophthalmopathy tested prospective prediction of ophthalmopathy. For training and testing, the 100 or so patients in the discovery cohort were randomly divided in a 7:3 ratio. The study also compared thyroid tissue and blood T-cell repertoires from 6 or 7 Graves' hyperthyroidism patients. Following sampling, methimazole starting at 30 mg daily was given to hyperthyroidism patients, and high-dose intravenous methylprednisolone was given to ophthalmopathy patients. The paper describes TCR Vbeta CDR3 sequencing of about 140 peripheral blood samples, made up of 43 ophthalmopathy patients, around 78 hyperthyroidism patients and 17 progressor patients. General findings and caveats noted by the study authors: In cross-validation, a model built on a 13 V-J signature told ophthalmopathy apart from stable hyperthyroidism with about 90% sensitivity and roughly 82% specificity, and in testing the same model reached 80%/75%. No statistical method was used to fix the sample size in advance, and group allocation was not hidden from the investigators. Blood samples also contained most of the expanded thyroid clonotypes (frequency above 0.001), which suggests that blood repertoires may reflect thyroid immune responses. In validation, the model predicted progression to ophthalmopathy a median of 6.5 months before onset, with roughly 71% sensitivity and roughly 79% specificity.

The TCR beta CDR3 regions were amplified from RNA transcripts. For the first round of RT-PCR on the TCR CDR3, the HTBI primer set was used together with the Qiagen OneStep RT-PCR kit. Libraries were constructed in a second round of multiplex PCR, after which size selection and purification were carried out. The libraries were sequenced on an Illumina HiSeq2000 using paired-end 100 bp reads. The study's processing was this. SOAPnuke was used to process the raw data, throwing out any read that contained adapters or uncalled bases, had a mean Phred below 15, or lacked an exact constant-primer or identifier match. High-quality paired reads were merged using COPE v1.2.5, and each unique nucleotide sequence was defined as a clonotype. MiTCR v1.1 was used to align the clonotypes against IMGT TRBV, TRBD and TRBJ reference segments. Only V-J combinations with frequency above 0.0001, covering about 99% of repertoires, were analysed. A TCS score was defined as the ratio of F50 (clonal expansion) to E x V (chaos), with BLOSUM62-based TCRdist applied between CDR3 peptides within each V-J. Welch's t-statistics and random forest reduced around 510 V-J features to roughly 13, which were used in a naive Bayes classifier (R e1071). TCRdb reanalyzed the raw reads on its own, using fastp at Q25 for trimming and MiXCR for clone calling, and kept in-frame beta chains. CDR3 protein duplicates are merged, each entry listing the most common genes and DNA. The V and J calls were not made by the authors but by TCRdb's processing. For this sample the table gives about 360,000 distinct CDR3 sequences, of which about 13% were detected only once. Of the sample, around 21% falls within the top ten clones.

Taken from cysteine to phenylalanine, the CDR3 has 15 residues. Just the 45-base CDR3 DNA is kept, in frame starting at base 1. CDR1 MNHEY and CDR2 SVGEGT were looked up in the germline V gene. Clipping removes 7 bases from V and 5 bases from J, with 10 as the unmatched junction base count. Hyperthyroidism patients were newly diagnosed, with disease duration under 2 months, and aged 18 to 65 years. The study excluded patients with uncontrolled infections, other autoimmune diseases, pregnancy or lactation. Diagnoses were based on clinical symptoms, serum thyroxine and TRAb, thyroid ultrasound and orbital computed tomography. For progressor patients, blood was drawn at the first diagnosis of hyperthyroidism, before any ophthalmopathy symptoms had appeared. PBMCs were isolated from about 9.1 ml of fresh peripheral blood by Ficoll-Paque density gradient centrifugation. Progressor patients were initially diagnosed with Graves' hyperthyroidism and developed ophthalmopathy during follow-up. Total RNA was extracted using Trizol reagent, and RNA quality was assessed on an Agilent 2100 Bioanalyzer.

For this clonotype: The target of this receptor is not known. It has no much larger one-base neighbor in the sample; base qualities were not kept.

The sequenced sample consisted of blood. This clonotype was sampled from a man younger than 45 with Graves' hyperthyroidism that later progressed to Graves' ophthalmopathy. This chain is built from TRBV6-2 or TRBV6-3 and TRBJ2-3, with 9 bases matching TRBD1. The CDR3 region reads CASTIQGALRDTQYF. In nucleotides, the sequence is TGTGCCAGCACCATACAGGGGGCGCTAAGAGATACGCAGTATTTT.